This TCR beta chain was profiled in a study of beta chain features in type 1 diabetes. Findings of the study overall: cDNA-based reads could over-represent cells with high TCR expression. Among patients, naive, central memory and Treg TCRB repertoires appeared more similar than among healthy donors. Among all four CD4+ subsets, Type 1 diabetes patients had TCRB CDR3s that were moderately but significantly shorter.

Reverse transcription of all isolated RNA meant that expressed TCRB transcripts were sequenced. The data were produced by immunoSEQ multiplex PCR, yet TCRdb's version contains in-frame clones alone and is incomplete. The profile shows over 650,000 clones, about 14% of them singletons. This clone turned up a few times. Its antigen is undetermined. Isolation of CD4+ naive, central memory, regulatory and stem cell-like memory cells was achieved by sorting via CD45RO/CCR7/CD25/CD127/CD95/CD27. The specimen sequenced was naive CD4+ T cells from blood. The sequence came from a man in his late teens or twenties with type 1 diabetes.

The CDR3 coding sequence is TGCGCCAGCAGCCAAGATCCAGTCAGCTCTGGAAACACCATATATTTT. Translated: CASSQDPVSSGNTIYF. The V gene is TRBV4-3, the J gene TRBJ1-3; no clear D gene. V was pared by 0 bases and J by 0 bases, with 9 bases between. This CDR3 is built from 16 residues. Germline V gene data show CDR1 as LGHNA and CDR2 as YSLEER.